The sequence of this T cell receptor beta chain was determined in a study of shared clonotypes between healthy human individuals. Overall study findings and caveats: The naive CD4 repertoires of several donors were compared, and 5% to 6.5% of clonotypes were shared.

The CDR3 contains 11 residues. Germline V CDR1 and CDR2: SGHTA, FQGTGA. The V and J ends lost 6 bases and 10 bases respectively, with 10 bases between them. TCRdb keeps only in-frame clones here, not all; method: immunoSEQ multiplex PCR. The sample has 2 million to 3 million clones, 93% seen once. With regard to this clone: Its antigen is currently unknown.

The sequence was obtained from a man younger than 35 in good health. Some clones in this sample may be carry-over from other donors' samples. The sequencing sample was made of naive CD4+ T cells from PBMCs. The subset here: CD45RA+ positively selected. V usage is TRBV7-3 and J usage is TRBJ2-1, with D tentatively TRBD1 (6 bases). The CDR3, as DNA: TGTGCCAGCAGTGCCGGGACAGAGCAGTTCTTC. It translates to CASSAGTEQFF.